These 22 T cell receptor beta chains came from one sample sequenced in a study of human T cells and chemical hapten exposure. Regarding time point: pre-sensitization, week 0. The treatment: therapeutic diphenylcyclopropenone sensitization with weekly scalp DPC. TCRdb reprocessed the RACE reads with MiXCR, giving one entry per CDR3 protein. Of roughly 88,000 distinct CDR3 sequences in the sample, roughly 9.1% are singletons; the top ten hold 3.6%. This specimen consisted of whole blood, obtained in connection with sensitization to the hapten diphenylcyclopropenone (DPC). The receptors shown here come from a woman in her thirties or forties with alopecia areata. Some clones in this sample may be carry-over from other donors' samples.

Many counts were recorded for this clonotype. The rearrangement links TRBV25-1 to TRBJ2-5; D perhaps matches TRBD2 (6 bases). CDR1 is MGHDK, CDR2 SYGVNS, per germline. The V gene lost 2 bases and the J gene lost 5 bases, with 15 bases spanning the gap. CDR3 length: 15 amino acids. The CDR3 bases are TGTGCCAGCAGTGAACCCCTCGGCGGGGCGGAGACCCAGTACTTC. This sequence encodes CASSEPLGGAETQYF.

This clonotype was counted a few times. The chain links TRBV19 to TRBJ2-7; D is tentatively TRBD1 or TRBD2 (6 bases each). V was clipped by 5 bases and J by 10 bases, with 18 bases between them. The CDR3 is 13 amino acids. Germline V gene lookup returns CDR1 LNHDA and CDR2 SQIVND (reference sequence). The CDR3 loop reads CASSVSRDTLQYF. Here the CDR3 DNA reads TGTGCCAGTAGTGTCTCGCGGGACACTCTACAGTACTTC.

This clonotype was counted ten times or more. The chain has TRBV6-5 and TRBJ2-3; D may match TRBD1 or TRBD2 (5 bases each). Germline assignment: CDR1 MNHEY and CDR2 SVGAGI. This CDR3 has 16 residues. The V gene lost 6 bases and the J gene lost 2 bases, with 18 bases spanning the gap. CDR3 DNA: TGTGCCAGCAGCTCTACGGGGCCGTTTCACACAGATACGCAGTATTTT. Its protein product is CASSSTGPFHTDTQYF.

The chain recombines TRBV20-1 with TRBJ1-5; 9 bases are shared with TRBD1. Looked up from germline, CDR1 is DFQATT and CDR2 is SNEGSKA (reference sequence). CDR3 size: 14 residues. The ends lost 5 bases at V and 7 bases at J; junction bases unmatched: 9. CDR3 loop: CSADTGGLGQPQHF. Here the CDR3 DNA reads TGCAGTGCTGACACAGGGGGCCTGGGGCAGCCCCAGCATTTT.

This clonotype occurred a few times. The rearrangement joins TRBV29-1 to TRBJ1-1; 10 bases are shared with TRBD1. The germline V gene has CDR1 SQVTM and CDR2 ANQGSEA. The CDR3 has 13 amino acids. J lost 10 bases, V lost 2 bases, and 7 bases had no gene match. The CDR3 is CSVEPGTGVGAFF. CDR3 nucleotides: TGCAGCGTTGAACCTGGGACAGGGGTCGGAGCTTTCTTT.

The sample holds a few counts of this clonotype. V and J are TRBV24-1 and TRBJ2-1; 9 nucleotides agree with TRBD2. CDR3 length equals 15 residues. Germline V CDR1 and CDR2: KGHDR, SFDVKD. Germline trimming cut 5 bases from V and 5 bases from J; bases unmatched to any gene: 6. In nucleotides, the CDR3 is TGTGCCACCAGTGGTCTAGCGGGGTCGAACAATGAGCAGTTCTTC. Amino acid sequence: CATSGLAGSNNEQFF.

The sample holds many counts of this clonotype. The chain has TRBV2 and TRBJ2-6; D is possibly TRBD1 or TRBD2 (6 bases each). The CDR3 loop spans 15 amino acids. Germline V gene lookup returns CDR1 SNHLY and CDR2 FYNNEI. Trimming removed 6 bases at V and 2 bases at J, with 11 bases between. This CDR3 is CASRSRGAGANVLTF. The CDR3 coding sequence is TGTGCCAGCAGGTCGAGGGGGGCTGGGGCCAACGTCCTGACTTTC.

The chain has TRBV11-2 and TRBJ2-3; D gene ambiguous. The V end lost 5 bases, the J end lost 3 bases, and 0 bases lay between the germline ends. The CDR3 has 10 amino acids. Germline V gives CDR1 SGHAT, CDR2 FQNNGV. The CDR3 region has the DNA TGTGCCAGCAGCACAGATACGCAGTATTTT. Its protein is CASSTDTQYF. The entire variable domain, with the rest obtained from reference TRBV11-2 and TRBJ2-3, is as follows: EAGVAQSPRYKIIEKRQSVAFWCNPISGHATLYWYQQILGQGPKLLIQFQNNGVVDDSQLPKDRFSAERLKGVDSTLKIQPAKLEDSAVYLCASSTDTQYFGPGTRLTVL.

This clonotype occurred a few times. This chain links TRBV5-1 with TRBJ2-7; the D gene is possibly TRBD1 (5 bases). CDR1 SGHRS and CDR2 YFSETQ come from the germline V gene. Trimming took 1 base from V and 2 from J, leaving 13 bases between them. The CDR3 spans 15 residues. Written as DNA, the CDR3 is TGCGCCAGCAGCTTGCTCCAGGGCCCGGCCTACGAGCAGTACTTC. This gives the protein CASSLLQGPAYEQYF.

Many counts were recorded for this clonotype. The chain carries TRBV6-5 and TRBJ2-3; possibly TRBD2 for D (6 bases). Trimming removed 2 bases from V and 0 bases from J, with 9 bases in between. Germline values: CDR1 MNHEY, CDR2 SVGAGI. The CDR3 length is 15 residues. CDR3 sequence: CASSYTSPSTDTQYF. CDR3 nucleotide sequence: TGTGCCAGCAGTTACACTAGCCCTAGCACAGATACGCAGTATTTT.

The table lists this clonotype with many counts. This CDR3 is CAWNDGNQPQHF. The CDR3 DNA is TGTGCCTGGAATGATGGCAATCAGCCCCAGCATTTT. The chain employs TRBV30 and TRBJ1-5; D call uncertain. CDR1 GTSNPN and CDR2 SVGIG come from the germline V gene (reference sequence). The CDR3 is made up of 12 amino acids. V lost 4 bases, J lost 2 bases, and 6 bases lay in between.

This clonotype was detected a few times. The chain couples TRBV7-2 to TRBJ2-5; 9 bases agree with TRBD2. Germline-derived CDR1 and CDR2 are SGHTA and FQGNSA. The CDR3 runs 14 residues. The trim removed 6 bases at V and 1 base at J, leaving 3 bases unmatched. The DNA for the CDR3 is TGTGCCAGCAGGCCGACTAGCGGCCAAGAGACCCAGTACTTC. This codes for CASRPTSGQETQYF.

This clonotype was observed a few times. In DNA, the CDR3 is TGTGCCAGCAGCTTAGACGGACAGGTTAATGAAAAACTGTTTTTT. Encoded protein: CASSLDGQVNEKLFF. This chain uses TRBV11-2 with TRBJ1-4; TRBD1 matches 7 bases. Germline V CDR1 and CDR2: SGHAT, FQNNGV. Unmatched junction bases numbered 2, after V lost 0 bases and J lost 4 bases. This CDR3 comprises 15 residues.

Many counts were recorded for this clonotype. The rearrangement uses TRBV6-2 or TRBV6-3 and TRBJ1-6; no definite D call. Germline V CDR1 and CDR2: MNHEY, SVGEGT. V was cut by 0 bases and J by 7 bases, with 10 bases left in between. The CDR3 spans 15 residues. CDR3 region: CASSYSNSKNSPLHF. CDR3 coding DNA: TGTGCCAGCAGTTACTCGAACAGCAAGAATTCACCCCTCCACTTT.

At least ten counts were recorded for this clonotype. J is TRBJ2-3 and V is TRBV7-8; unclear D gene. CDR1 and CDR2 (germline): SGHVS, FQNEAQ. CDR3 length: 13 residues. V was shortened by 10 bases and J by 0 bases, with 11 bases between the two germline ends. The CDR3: CATRAESTDTQYF. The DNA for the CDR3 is TGTGCCACTCGAGCCGAGAGCACAGATACGCAGTATTTT.

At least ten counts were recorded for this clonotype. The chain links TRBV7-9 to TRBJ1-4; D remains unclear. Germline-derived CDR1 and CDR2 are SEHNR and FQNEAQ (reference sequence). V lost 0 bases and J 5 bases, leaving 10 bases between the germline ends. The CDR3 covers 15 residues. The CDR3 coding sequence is TGTGCCAGCAGCTTAGCGTCCACGGGGAATGAAAAACTGTTTTTT. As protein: CASSLASTGNEKLFF.

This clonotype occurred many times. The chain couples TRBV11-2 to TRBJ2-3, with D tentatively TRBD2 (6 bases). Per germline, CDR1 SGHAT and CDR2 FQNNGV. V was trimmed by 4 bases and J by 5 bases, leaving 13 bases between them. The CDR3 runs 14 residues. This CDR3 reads CASSSSGVQDTQYF. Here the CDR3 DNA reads TGTGCCAGCAGCTCGTCGGGGGTCCAAGATACGCAGTATTTT.

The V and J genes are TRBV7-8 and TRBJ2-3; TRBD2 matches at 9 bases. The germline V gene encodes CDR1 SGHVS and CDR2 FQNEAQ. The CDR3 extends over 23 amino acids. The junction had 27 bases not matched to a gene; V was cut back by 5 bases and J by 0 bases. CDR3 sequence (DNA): TGTGCCAGCAGCATCCTCGACGGGTCTGGGTCTAGCGGGGAAGAGACTAGCACAGATACGCAGTATTTT. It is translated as CASSILDGSGSSGEETSTDTQYF.

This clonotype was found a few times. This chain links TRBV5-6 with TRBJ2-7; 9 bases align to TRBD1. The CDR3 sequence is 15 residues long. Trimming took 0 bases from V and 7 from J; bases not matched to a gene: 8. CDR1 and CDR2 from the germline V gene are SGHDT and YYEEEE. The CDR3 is CASSLETGGVMEQYF. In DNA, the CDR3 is TGTGCCAGCAGCTTGGAGACAGGGGGTGTTATGGAGCAGTACTTC.

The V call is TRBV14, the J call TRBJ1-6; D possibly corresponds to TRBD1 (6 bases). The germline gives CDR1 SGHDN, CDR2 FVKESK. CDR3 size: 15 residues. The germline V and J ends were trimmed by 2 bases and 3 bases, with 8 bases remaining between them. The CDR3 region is CASSQRGSYNSPLHF. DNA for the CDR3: TGTGCCAGCAGCCAAAGGGGGAGCTATAATTCACCCCTCCACTTT.

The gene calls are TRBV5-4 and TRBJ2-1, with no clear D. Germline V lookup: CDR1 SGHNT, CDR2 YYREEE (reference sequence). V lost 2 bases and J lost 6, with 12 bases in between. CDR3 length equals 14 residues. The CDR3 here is CASSFNPRINEQFF. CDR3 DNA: TGTGCCAGCAGCTTCAACCCTCGGATCAATGAGCAGTTCTTC.

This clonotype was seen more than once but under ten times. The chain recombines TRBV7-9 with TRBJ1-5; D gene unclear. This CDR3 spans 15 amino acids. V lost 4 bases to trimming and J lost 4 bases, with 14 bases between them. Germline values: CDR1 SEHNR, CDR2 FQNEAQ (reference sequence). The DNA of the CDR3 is TGTGCCAGCAGCTCAAGGGAGTCGTTGAATCAGCCCCAGCATTTT. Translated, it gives CASSSRESLNQPQHF.